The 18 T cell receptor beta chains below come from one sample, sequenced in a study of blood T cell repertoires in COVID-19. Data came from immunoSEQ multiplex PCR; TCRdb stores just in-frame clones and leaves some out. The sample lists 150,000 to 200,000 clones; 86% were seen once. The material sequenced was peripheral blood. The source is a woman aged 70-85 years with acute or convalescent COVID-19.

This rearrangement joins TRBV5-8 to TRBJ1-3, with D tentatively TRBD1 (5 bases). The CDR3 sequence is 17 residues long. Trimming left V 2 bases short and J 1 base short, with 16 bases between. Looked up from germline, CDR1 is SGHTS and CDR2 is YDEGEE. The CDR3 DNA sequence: TGTGCCAGCAGCTTCAGGGTTGCCAAACTATCTGGAAACACCATATATTTT. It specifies CASSFRVAKLSGNTIYF.

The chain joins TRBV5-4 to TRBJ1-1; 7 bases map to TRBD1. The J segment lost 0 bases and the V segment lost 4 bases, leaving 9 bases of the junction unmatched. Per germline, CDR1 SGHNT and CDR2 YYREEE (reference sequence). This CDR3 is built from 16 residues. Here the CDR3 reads CASSPRGGQLNTEAFF. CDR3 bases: TGTGCCAGCAGCCCCCGGGGGGGACAGTTGAACACTGAAGCTTTCTTT.

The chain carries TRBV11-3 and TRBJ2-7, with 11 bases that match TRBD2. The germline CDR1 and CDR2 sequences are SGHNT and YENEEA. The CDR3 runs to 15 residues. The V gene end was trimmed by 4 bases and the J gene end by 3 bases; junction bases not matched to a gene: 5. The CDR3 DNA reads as TGTGCCAGCAGCTCCCTTGGGACTAGCGGCTACGAGCAGTACTTC. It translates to CASSSLGTSGYEQYF. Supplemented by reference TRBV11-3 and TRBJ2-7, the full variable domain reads EAGVVQSPRYKIIEKKQPVAFWCNPISGHNTLYWYLQNLGQGPELLIRYENEEAVDDSQLPKDRFSAERLKGVDSTLKIQPAELGDSAVYLCASSSLGTSGYEQYFGPGTRLTVT.

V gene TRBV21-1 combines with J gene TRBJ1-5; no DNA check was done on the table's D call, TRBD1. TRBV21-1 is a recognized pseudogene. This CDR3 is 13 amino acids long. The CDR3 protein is CASARACDLAQHF. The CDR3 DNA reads TGTGCCAGCGCCAGGGCTTGTGATTTAGCCCAGCATTTT.

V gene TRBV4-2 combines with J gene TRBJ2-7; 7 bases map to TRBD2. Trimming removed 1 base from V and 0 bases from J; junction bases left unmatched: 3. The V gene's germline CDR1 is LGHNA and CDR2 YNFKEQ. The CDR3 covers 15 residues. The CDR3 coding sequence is TGTGCCAGCAGCCAAGCGGCTAGCGGCTCCTACGAGCAGTACTTC. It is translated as CASSQAASGSYEQYF.

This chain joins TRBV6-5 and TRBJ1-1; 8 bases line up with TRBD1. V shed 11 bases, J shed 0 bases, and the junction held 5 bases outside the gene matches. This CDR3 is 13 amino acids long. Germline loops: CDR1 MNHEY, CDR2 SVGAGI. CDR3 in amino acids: CAGPGQVNTEAFF. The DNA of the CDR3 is TGTGCCGGACCGGGACAGGTGAACACTGAAGCTTTCTTT.

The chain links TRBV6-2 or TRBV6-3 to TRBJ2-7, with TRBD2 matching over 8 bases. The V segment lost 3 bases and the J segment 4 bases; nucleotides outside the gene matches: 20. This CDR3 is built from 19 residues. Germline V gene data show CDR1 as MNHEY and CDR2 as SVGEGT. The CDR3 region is CASSYRFGESGTRSYEQYF. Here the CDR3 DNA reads TGTGCCAGCAGTTATCGGTTCGGAGAATCCGGGACTAGAAGTTACGAGCAGTACTTC.

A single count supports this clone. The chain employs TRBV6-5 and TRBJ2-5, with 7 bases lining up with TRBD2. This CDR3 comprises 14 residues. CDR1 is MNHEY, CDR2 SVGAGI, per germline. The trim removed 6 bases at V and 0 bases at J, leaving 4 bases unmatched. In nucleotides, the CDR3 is TGTGCCAGCAGACCCGGGACTAACCAAGAGACCCAGTACTTC. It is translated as CASRPGTNQETQYF.

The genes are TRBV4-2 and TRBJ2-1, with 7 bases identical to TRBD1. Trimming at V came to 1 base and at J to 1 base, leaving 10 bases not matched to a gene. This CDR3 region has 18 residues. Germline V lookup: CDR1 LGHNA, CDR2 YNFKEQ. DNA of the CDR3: TGTGCCAGCAGCCAAGGTCTTTCAGGACAGGCATCCTACAATGAGCAGTTCTTC. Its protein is CASSQGLSGQASYNEQFF.

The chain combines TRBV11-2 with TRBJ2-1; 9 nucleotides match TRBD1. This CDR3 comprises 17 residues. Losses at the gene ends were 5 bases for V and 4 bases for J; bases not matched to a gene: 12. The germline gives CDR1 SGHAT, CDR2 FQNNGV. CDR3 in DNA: TGTGCCAGCAGCGCAAAACGACCGGGACAGGGATACAATGAGCAGTTCTTC. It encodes CASSAKRPGQGYNEQFF. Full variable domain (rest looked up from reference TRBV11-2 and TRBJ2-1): EAGVAQSPRYKIIEKRQSVAFWCNPISGHATLYWYQQILGQGPKLLIQFQNNGVVDDSQLPKDRFSAERLKGVDSTLKIQPAKLEDSAVYLCASSAKRPGQGYNEQFFGPGTRLTVL.

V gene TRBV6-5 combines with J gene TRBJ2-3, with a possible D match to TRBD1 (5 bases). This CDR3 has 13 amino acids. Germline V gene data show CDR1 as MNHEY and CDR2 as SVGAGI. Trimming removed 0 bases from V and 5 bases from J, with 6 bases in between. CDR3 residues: CASSYSRVDTQYF. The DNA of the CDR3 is TGTGCCAGCAGTTACTCCAGGGTAGATACGCAGTATTTT.

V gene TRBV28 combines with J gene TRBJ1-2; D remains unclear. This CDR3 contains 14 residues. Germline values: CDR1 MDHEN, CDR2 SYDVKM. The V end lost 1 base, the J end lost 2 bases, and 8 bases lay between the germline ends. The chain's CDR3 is CASSLSSRNYGYTF. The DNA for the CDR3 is TGTGCCAGCAGTTTATCCAGCAGGAACTATGGCTACACCTTC.

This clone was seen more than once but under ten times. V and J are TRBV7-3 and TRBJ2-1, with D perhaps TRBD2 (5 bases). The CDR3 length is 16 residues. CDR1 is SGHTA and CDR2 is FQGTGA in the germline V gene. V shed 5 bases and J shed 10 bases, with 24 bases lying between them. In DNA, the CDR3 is TGTGCCAGCAGCGCGGACTCTACTAATGCCCAGTGGGAGCAGTTCTTC. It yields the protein CASSADSTNAQWEQFF.

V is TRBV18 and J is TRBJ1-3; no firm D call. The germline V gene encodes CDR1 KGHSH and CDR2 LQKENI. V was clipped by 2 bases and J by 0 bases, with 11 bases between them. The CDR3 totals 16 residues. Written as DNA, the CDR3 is TGTGCCAGCTCACCATTCAGGCAGTCCTCTGGAAACACCATATATTTT. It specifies CASSPFRQSSGNTIYF.

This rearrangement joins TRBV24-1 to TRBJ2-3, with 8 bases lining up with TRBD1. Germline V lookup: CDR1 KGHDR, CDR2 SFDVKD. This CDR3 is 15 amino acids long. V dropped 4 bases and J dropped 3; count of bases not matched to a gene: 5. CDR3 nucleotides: TGTGCCACCAGTGACCAGGGGGCGGGTACAGATACGCAGTATTTT. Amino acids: CATSDQGAGTDTQYF.

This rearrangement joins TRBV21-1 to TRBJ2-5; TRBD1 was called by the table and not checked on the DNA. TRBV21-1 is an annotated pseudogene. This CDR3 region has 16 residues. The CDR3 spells CASSERTGVCKETQYF. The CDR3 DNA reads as TGTGCCAGCAGCGAGAGGACAGGGGTATGTAAAGAGACCCAGTACTTC.

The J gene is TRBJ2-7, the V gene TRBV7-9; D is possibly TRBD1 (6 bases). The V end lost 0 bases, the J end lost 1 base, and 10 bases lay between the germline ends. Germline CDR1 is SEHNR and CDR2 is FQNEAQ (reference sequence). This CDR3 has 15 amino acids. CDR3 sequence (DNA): TGTGCCAGCAGCTTAGCCTCGGGACAATCCTACGAGCAGTACTTC. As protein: CASSLASGQSYEQYF.

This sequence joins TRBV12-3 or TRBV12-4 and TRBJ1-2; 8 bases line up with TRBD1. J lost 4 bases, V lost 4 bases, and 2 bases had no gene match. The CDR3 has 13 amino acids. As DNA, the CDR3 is TGTGCCAGCAGTTATGACAGGGGCTATGGCTACACCTTC. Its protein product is CASSYDRGYGYTF.